This TCR beta chain appears in the sequencing data of a study of cytomegalovirus exposure and HLA in healthy donors. PCR amplification relied on 60 Vbeta primers (plus 13 Jbeta primers). Using immunoSEQ multiplex PCR, the repertoire was profiled, and TCRdb retains in-frame clones only, with some absent. The sample carries about 130,000 clones, over 70% recorded once. Note on this clone: The antigen is unknown.

Germline assignment: CDR1 LNHDA and CDR2 SQIVND (reference sequence). With 7 bases removed from V and 0 bases from J, the gap between germline ends came to 9 bases. The CDR3 is 13 residues long. Regarding the study as a whole: TCR beta chains associated with HLA were, in a later analysis, more clonally expanded than equally common others. Solely CMV serostatus was available to characterize immune exposure.

The sequence was collected from a middle-aged man in good health and CMV-seropositive. Sequencing was done on a sample of PBMCs. The chain uses TRBV19 and TRBJ1-1, with D perhaps TRBD1 (5 bases). The CDR3 DNA reads TGTGCCAGTACAAAGACAGTGAACACTGAAGCTTTCTTT. This gives the protein CASTKTVNTEAFF.